This is a list of T cell receptor beta chains from one sample in a study of blood T cells in healthy people across ages. TCRdb reanalysed the 5' RACE reads using MiXCR and keeps one entry per CDR3 protein. The sample lists approximately 940,000 distinct CDR3 sequences; around 48% were seen once. Sequencing was done on a sample of blood. The receptor set was obtained from a man younger than 40 in good health. CDR3s include the opening cysteine and the closing phenylalanine or tryptophan. The order of the fields is CDR3 length, D gene, V gene, J gene, clone size, CDR3 DNA, CDR3 protein. The D gene is left open where the match is weak. The size entry is marked missing in some rows and otherwise reads once, few, many or a size class.

CDR3 length: 16
D gene: -
V gene: TRBV27
J gene: TRBJ2-1
clone size: -
CDR3 DNA: TGTGCCAGCAGTCCAGAAGTGGACTTTACCTACAATGAGCAGTTCTTC
CDR3 protein: CASSPEVDFTYNEQFF

CDR3 length: 15
D gene: -
V gene: TRBV20-1
J gene: TRBJ2-7
clone size: -
CDR3 DNA: TGCAGTGCCAATTGGGTGAGAGGGCGTCTCTACGAGCAGTACTTC
CDR3 protein: CSANWVRGRLYEQYF

CDR3 length: 13
D gene: -
V gene: TRBV7-2
J gene: TRBJ2-7
clone size: -
CDR3 DNA: TGTGCCAGCAGCTTCGGCAGTACCTACGAGCAGTACTTC
CDR3 protein: CASSFGSTYEQYF

CDR3 length: 14
D gene: -
V gene: TRBV7-2
J gene: TRBJ2-1
clone size: -
CDR3 DNA: TGTGCCAACAGCCCGCAGTGGACCTACAATGAGCAGTTCTTC
CDR3 protein: CANSPQWTYNEQFF

CDR3 length: 14
D gene: -
V gene: TRBV29-1
J gene: TRBJ2-7
clone size: many
CDR3 DNA: TGCAGCGTTTTACTAGGGATCTCCGCCTACGAGCAGTACTTC
CDR3 protein: CSVLLGISAYEQYF

CDR3 length: 14
D gene: -
V gene: TRBV3-1
J gene: TRBJ1-2
clone size: -
CDR3 DNA: TGTGCCAGCAGTCCCGGGACGAATAACTATGGCTACACCTTC
CDR3 protein: CASSPGTNNYGYTF

CDR3 length: 14
D gene: -
V gene: TRBV11-3
J gene: TRBJ1-2
clone size: many
CDR3 DNA: TGTGCCAGCAGTGGGCCAGCACAGAACTATGGCTACACCTTC
CDR3 protein: CASSGPAQNYGYTF

CDR3 length: 11
D gene: -
V gene: TRBV29-1
J gene: TRBJ1-1
clone size: -
CDR3 DNA: TGCAGCGTTCGACAGTCCACTGAAGCTTTCTTT
CDR3 protein: CSVRQSTEAFF

CDR3 length: 14
D gene: TRBD2
V gene: TRBV5-1
J gene: TRBJ2-3
clone size: -
CDR3 DNA: TGCGCCAGCCGACTAGCGGGGGGATCAGATACGCAGTATTTT
CDR3 protein: CASRLAGGSDTQYF

CDR3 length: 16
D gene: -
V gene: TRBV6-5
J gene: TRBJ1-1
clone size: -
CDR3 DNA: TGTGCCAGCAGTTACTCTCAGGGAATCCCGAACACTGAAGCTTTCTTT
CDR3 protein: CASSYSQGIPNTEAFF

CDR3 length: 11
D gene: -
V gene: TRBV6-2/TRBV6-3
J gene: TRBJ1-1
clone size: few
CDR3 DNA: TGTGCCAGCACCCAGGGAACTGAAGCTTTCTTT
CDR3 protein: CASTQGTEAFF

CDR3 length: 15
D gene: TRBD1
V gene: TRBV6-5
J gene: TRBJ1-5
clone size: few
CDR3 DNA: TGTGCCAGCAGCTCCGCCGGGACAGGGAGTGCGACCCAGCATTTT
CDR3 protein: CASSSAGTGSATQHF

CDR3 length: 16
D gene: TRBD2
V gene: TRBV7-2
J gene: TRBJ2-5
clone size: -
CDR3 DNA: TGTGCCAGCAGCGACCGCACTAGCGGGGGGATTGTGACCCAGTACTTC
CDR3 protein: CASSDRTSGGIVTQYF

CDR3 length: 11
D gene: -
V gene: TRBV29-1
J gene: TRBJ1-1
clone size: -
CDR3 DNA: TGCAGCGTTGAGTCCGTCACTGAAGCTTTCTTT
CDR3 protein: CSVESVTEAFF

CDR3 length: 14
D gene: TRBD1
V gene: TRBV11-1
J gene: TRBJ1-1
clone size: few
CDR3 DNA: TGTGCCAGCAGGCCCGGGGGACAGACAACTGAAGCTTTCTTT
CDR3 protein: CASRPGGQTTEAFF

CDR3 length: 15
D gene: TRBD1
V gene: TRBV6-6
J gene: TRBJ1-6
clone size: -
CDR3 DNA: TGTGCCAGCAGACCACATGGACAGGAAGGTTCACCCCTCCACTTT
CDR3 protein: CASRPHGQEGSPLHF

CDR3 length: 15
D gene: -
V gene: TRBV6-2/TRBV6-3
J gene: TRBJ1-1
clone size: -
CDR3 DNA: TGTGCCAGCAACTCGGAAGGGGTGCTGAACACTGAAGCTTTCTTT
CDR3 protein: CASNSEGVLNTEAFF

CDR3 length: 12
D gene: TRBD1
V gene: TRBV15
J gene: TRBJ2-1
clone size: few
CDR3 DNA: TGTGCCACCACAACAGGGGTCCTTGAGCAGTTCTTC
CDR3 protein: CATTTGVLEQFF

CDR3 length: 16
D gene: TRBD1
V gene: TRBV5-6
J gene: TRBJ2-7
clone size: -
CDR3 DNA: TGTGCCAGCAGCTTGCGTGTTCGGGGACAGGGTGACGAGCAGTACTTC
CDR3 protein: CASSLRVRGQGDEQYF

CDR3 length: 17
D gene: TRBD2
V gene: TRBV29-1
J gene: TRBJ2-1
clone size: -
CDR3 DNA: TGCAGCTGGCGGGGGACTAGCGGGGGGGCGGGCTACAATGAGCAGTTCTTC
CDR3 protein: CSWRGTSGGAGYNEQFF

CDR3 length: 14
D gene: TRBD2
V gene: TRBV7-9
J gene: TRBJ2-7
clone size: -
CDR3 DNA: TGTGCCAGCAGCTTGGGAGGGTTTATTTACGAGCAGTACTTC
CDR3 protein: CASSLGGFIYEQYF

CDR3 length: 16
D gene: TRBD1
V gene: TRBV4-1
J gene: TRBJ1-2
clone size: few
CDR3 DNA: TGCGCCAGCAGCCAAGACGGACAGGGGGAAGGTGATGGCTACACCTTC
CDR3 protein: CASSQDGQGEGDGYTF

CDR3 length: 17
D gene: -
V gene: TRBV4-1
J gene: TRBJ1-6
clone size: -
CDR3 DNA: TGCGCCAGCAGTCCCGGGCCCGACTGTCTCCCTAATTCACCCCTCCACTTT
CDR3 protein: CASSPGPDCLPNSPLHF

CDR3 length: 15
D gene: -
V gene: TRBV27
J gene: TRBJ1-5
clone size: -
CDR3 DNA: TGTGCCAGCACTCGAGCCCCCATCGGCAATCAGCCCCAGCATTTT
CDR3 protein: CASTRAPIGNQPQHF

CDR3 length: 15
D gene: -
V gene: TRBV28
J gene: TRBJ2-5
clone size: -
CDR3 DNA: TGTGCCAGCCAATTGGAGGGTTCCCTCCAAGAGACCCAGTACTTC
CDR3 protein: CASQLEGSLQETQYF

CDR3 length: 13
D gene: TRBD2
V gene: TRBV20-1
J gene: TRBJ2-4
clone size: -
CDR3 DNA: TGCAGTGCCCACGCGGGGGACAAAAACATTCAGTACTTC
CDR3 protein: CSAHAGDKNIQYF

CDR3 length: 15
D gene: -
V gene: TRBV2
J gene: TRBJ1-1
clone size: -
CDR3 DNA: -
CDR3 protein: CASILAGTGAAEAFF

CDR3 length: 15
D gene: TRBD2
V gene: TRBV20-1
J gene: TRBJ2-3
clone size: -
CDR3 DNA: TGCAGTGCTAGAGACTCGGGGGGGTCTGGAGATACGCAGTATTTT
CDR3 protein: CSARDSGGSGDTQYF

CDR3 length: 16
D gene: -
V gene: TRBV25-1
J gene: TRBJ2-6
clone size: few
CDR3 DNA: TGTGCCAGCAGTGGGGACGCCTTCCCTGGGGCCAACGTCCTGACTTTC
CDR3 protein: CASSGDAFPGANVLTF

CDR3 length: 14
D gene: TRBD2
V gene: TRBV20-1
J gene: TRBJ2-7
clone size: -
CDR3 DNA: TGCAGTGCTAGAGAGGTAGCGGGGGCGGGGGAGCAGTACTTC
CDR3 protein: CSAREVAGAGEQYF

CDR3 length: 15
D gene: TRBD2
V gene: TRBV12-3/TRBV12-4
J gene: TRBJ2-5
clone size: -
CDR3 DNA: TGTGCCAGCAGGTCAGGACTAGTCGTCCGGGAGACCCAGTACTTC
CDR3 protein: CASRSGLVVRETQYF

CDR3 length: 17
D gene: -
V gene: TRBV3-1
J gene: TRBJ1-1
clone size: -
CDR3 DNA: TGTGCCAGCAGCCAAGACAGGGAGGGGACCATGAACACTGAAGCTTTCTTT
CDR3 protein: CASSQDREGTMNTEAFF

CDR3 length: 17
D gene: TRBD2
V gene: TRBV3-1
J gene: TRBJ2-1
clone size: -
CDR3 DNA: TGTGCCAGCAGCCAAGACTCGGGGGGGAGCTCCTACAATGAGCAGTTCTTC
CDR3 protein: CASSQDSGGSSYNEQFF